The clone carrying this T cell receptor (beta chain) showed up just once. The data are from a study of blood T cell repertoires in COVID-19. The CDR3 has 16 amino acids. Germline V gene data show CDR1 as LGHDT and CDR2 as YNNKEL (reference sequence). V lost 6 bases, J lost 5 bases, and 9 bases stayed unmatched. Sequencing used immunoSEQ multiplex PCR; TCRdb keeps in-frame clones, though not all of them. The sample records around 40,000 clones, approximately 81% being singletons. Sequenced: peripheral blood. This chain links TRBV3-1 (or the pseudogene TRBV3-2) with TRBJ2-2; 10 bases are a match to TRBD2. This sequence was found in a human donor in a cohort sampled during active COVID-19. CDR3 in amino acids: CASSLLAGVGTGELFF. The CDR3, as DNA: TGTGCCAGCAGTCTCCTAGCGGGGGTTGGTACCGGGGAGCTGTTTTTT.